The clone carrying this T cell receptor beta chain was counted only a few times. The sample originates from a study of Graves' ophthalmopathy and Graves' hyperthyroidism. Transcripts of RNA were the source for amplifying TCR beta CDR3 regions. Scientists carried out first-round RT-PCR using HTBI primers and then a second-round multiplex PCR. TCRdb re-called the multiplex PCR reads through MiXCR, storing one row per CDR3 protein. The data show 450,000 or so distinct CDR3 sequences, over 13% seen once. This TCR came from a woman aged 25 to 45 with Graves' ophthalmopathy. The sample consisted of blood.

CDR3 sequence (DNA): TGTGCCAGCCGCCCGGGGGGCACCACTGAAGCTTTCTTT. Protein product: CASRPGGTTEAFF. This sequence joins TRBV19 and TRBJ1-1; a possible D gene is TRBD1 (6 bases). Trimming took off 9 bases at V and 4 bases at J, with 15 bases between the two ends. Germline V gene data show CDR1 as LNHDA and CDR2 as SQIVND (reference sequence). This CDR3 is 13 amino acids long.